The clone carrying this T cell receptor beta chain was seen at least ten times. Trimming pared 8 bases from V and 1 base from J, leaving 8 bases between. CDR1 LGHDT and CDR2 YNNKEL come from the germline V gene (reference sequence). CDR3 length: 12 residues. This entry is derived from a study of T cells in Graves' hyperthyroidism and ophthalmopathy. TCR beta CDR3 region amplification was performed from RNA transcripts. The TCR CDR3 was amplified in a first-round RT-PCR using the HTBI primer set. TCRdb used MiXCR to reprocess the multiplex PCR reads, holding one entry per CDR3 protein. The sample gives approximately 380,000 distinct CDR3 sequences, over 12% of which show up once; 28% is in the top ten.

The genes are TRBV3-1 and TRBJ1-1; D gene uncertain. Sequences were obtained from blood. This clonotype was sampled from a man aged 45-65 years with Graves' ophthalmopathy. This CDR3 is CASRSWNTEAFF. In DNA form, the CDR3 reads TGTGCCAGCCGGAGTTGGAACACTGAAGCTTTCTTT.